This T cell receptor beta chain stems from a study of CD8+ T cells in alopecia areata (dated by TCRdb to the late 2010s). About the investigation overall: In both human patients and the C3H/HeJ mouse model, the study applied high-throughput TCRbeta sequencing to look at T cell clonal expansion in alopecia areata. On the human side, TCRbeta sequencing was run on scalp tissue and on sorted CD4+ and CD8+ peripheral blood T cells from healthy controls and from alopecia areata patients with either patchy or totalis/universalis disease. Scalp clonality was compared among normal scalp (n=4), patchy alopecia areata scalp (n=8), and alopecia totalis/universalis scalp (n=8). RNA was obtained with the PAXgene miRNA kit for fixed scalp, the miRNeasy kit for PBMCs, and the RNeasy kit for mouse skin. Amplification of TCRbeta CDR3 regions was done by immunoSEQ multiplex PCR using 35 Vbeta forward primers and 13 Jbeta reverse primers. Broad study findings and their caveats: Shared TCR sequences between patients were less evident than in mice, which may be partly attributable to HLA diversity in the patient population. Unlike mouse skin, where gammadelta T cells dominate, normal human skin contains resident alphabeta T cells that get sequenced too, which complicates analysis of the scalp TCR repertoire. Lesional scalp, especially in alopecia totalis/universalis, showed higher clonality and more expanded CD8+ clones than normal scalp, suggesting antigenic drive.

To note about this clone: The target of this receptor is not known. Per-base quality was not reported, and no clone a single base away is much larger than it.

The library came from the immunoSEQ multiplex PCR assay. For TCR sequencing, RNA was extracted from every sample and reverse transcribed into cDNA to serve as template. SuperScript III was used to make first-strand cDNA, primed with a 2:1 mix of oligo-dT and random hexamers. A synthetic immune receptor repertoire was used to gauge amplification bias, and whatever bias remained was removed computationally. In the source study's methods: Raw reads were preprocessed to remove errors, and CDR3 was defined by IMGT conventions from the conserved cysteine to phenylalanine. To get clonality, Shannon entropy was normalized by log2 of the number of productive unique TCRs and the result was subtracted from 1. CD4 or CD8 identity of scalp clones was inferred by cross-referencing scalp TCRbeta sequences with sorted blood CD4 and CD8 repertoires. TCRdb took over this immuneACCESS table, retaining in-frame rearrangements with V and J assigned. Such tables are incomplete; in checked studies, under half of the missing clones stem from an unresolved V gene, and the remainder is unexplained. V and J calls and clone size are as listed in that table; D and trimming were resolved from the DNA. The sample records approximately 150,000 clones, roughly 60% of which are singletons. The ten largest clones take up around 34% of the sample.

PBMCs were separated by density centrifugation and stained for CD3, CD4 and CD8, after which CD4+ and CD8+ T cells were sorted on a FACSAria. Scalp biopsies and blood samples were provided by unaffected controls. This sequence originates from a human donor in good health. The specimen sequenced was CD8+ T cells sorted from blood.

The DNA sequence is given as TGTGCCAGCAGTTTTTCTATTAATCAGCCCCAGCATTTT. Its amino acids are CASSFSINQPQHF. This chain joins TRBV27 to TRBJ1-5; no D gene is confidently identified. V is shortened by 3 bases, J by 4 bases, and the region joining them spans 7 bases. The CDR3 contains 13 residues, cysteine and phenylalanine counted. CDR3 DNA only is kept here, 39 bases in frame from base 1. CDR1 MNHEY and CDR2 SMNVEV were looked up in the germline V gene (reference sequence).